Reported below is one T cell receptor beta chain. Its binding antigen is unknown. The record has no base qualities; no much larger clone is one base away. The collaborating institutions used their own protocols to collect whole blood in K2EDTA tubes. For TCRbeta analysis, collaborators shipped samples in one of three forms: frozen whole blood, isolated PBMCs, or DNA extracted from either of those sample types. These data belong to a study of blood T cell repertoires in COVID-19 (TCRdb year 2020). Notes on the research overall: Samples covering the acute and convalescent phases of COVID-19 were provided by collaborators in the United States, Italy and Spain. Where available, HLA class I and class II types were obtained from metadata supplied by the sample provider rather than from assay-based typing. The sample metadata nearly always contained a de-identified subject ID, COVID-19 status, age in years and sex. The samples were drawn from two sources: the first 160 participants of the ongoing ImmuneRACE study, and about 1,300 subjects contributed by 6 global collaborators. A freely available public database, intended as a resource for researchers studying the immune response to SARS-CoV-2, is where the repertoires were released. The dataset comprised deeply sampled blood TCRbeta repertoires from subjects exposed to, actively infected with, or recovered from COVID-19. The prospective study material was composed of cDNA or gDNA derived from T cells, B-cell-depleted T cells, or PBMCs. Results and caveats for the whole study, not just this receptor: The quantity of clinical and demographic metadata differed by source and by participant and was supplied without curation.

Measured from the cysteine to the phenylalanine, the CDR3 is 14 residues long. The retained sequence is limited to the CDR3, 42 bases, with the frame set at the first base. Sequences ENHRY (CDR1) and SYGVKD (CDR2) are obtained from the germline V gene. V is trimmed back by 7 bases and J by 3 bases, and the junction contains 6 bases that no gene match accounts for. The immunoSEQ Assay, a bias-controlled multiplex PCR, was used to amplify TCRbeta CDR3 regions from genomic DNA. The paper's data handling went like this. The number of nucleated cells in each sample was estimated from the amplification of reference gene primers within the assay. To quantify the absolute abundance of each unique TCRbeta CDR3 rearrangement, sequence reads were collapsed and filtered. For each sample, productive Simpson clonality was calculated as the square root of Simpson's diversity index across productive rearrangements. TCRdb took this table from immuneACCESS and kept in-frame rearrangements with V and J called. Such tables lack part of the clones; where checked against another copy, unresolved V genes explain under half of the gap, and the rest is unexplained. V, J and clone size reflect that table, while D and trimming were determined from the DNA. This sample comprises 130,000 or so clones, approximately 80% of them detected only once. The leading ten clones occupy about 12% of the sample.

The TCR was taken from a woman between 55 and 75 years old with acute or convalescent COVID-19. What was sequenced was peripheral blood. The chain was built from TRBV10-3 and TRBJ1-2, and 9 junctional nucleotides match TRBD1. The CDR3 sequence is CAITARTGDYGYTF. The DNA reads TGTGCCATCACCGCTCGGACAGGGGACTATGGCTACACCTTC.